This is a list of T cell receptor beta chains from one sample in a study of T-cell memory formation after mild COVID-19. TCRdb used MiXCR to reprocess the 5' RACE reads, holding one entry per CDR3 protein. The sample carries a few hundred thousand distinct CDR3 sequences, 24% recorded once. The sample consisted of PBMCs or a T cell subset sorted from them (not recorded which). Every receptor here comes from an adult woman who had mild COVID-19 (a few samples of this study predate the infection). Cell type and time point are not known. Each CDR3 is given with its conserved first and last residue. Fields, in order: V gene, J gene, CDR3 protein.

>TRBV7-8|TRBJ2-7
CASSSTGGAGLSEQYF
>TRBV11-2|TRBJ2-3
CASSPGYLDTQYF
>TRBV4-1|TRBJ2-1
CASSPGDEQFF
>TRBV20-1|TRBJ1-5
CSARDGQGLANQPQHF
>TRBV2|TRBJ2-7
CASRSPTTAWYEQYF
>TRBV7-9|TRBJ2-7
CASRAWDREQYF
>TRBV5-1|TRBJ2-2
CASRGLATPGELFF
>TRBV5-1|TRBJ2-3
CASSLGGPLAGITDTQYF
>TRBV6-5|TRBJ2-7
CASSYTGSSYEQYF
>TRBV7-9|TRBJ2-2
CASSWDSDTGELFF
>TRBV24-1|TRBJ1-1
CATRAGQGYTEAFF
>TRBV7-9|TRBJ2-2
CASSELGGELFF
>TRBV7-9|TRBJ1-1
CASSPDREAFF
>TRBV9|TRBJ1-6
CASSAQQGYNSPLHF
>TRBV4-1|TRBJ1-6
CASSQRTHREANSPLHF
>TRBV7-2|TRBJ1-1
CASSLASAVALTEAFF
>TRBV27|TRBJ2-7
CASSLGRGSEQYF
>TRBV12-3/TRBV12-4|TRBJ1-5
CASSPQNQPQHF
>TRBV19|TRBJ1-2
CASTGDYGYTF
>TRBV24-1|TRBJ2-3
CATSRSGHTDTQYF
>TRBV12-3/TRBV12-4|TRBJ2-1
CASSFRARLAGVPDEQFF
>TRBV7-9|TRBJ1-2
CASSLKGAIYTF
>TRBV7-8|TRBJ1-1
CASSFQTGRTQNTEAFF
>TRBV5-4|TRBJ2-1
CASSLANLAGVDEQFF
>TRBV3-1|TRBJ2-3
CASSHGSGSPDTQYF
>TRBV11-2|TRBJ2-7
CASSLSWVGEQYF